What follows are 13 T cell receptor beta chains derived from one specimen sequenced in a study of control samples from healthy donors and cancer patients. Generated by immunoSEQ multiplex PCR, the TCRdb table keeps only in-frame clones and is missing some. Of roughly 89,000 clones listed, about nine tenths were seen once; the top ten hold roughly 18%. The sequencing input was blood. The source of these receptors is a man aged 50-59 years in good health.

This clone appeared a single time. The rearrangement links TRBV19 to TRBJ2-1, with TRBD2 as a possible D gene (6 bases). The V end was cut by 2 bases, the J end by 4 bases, with 21 bases between. This CDR3 spans 18 amino acids. Germline V CDR1 and CDR2: LNHDA, SQIVND (reference sequence). The CDR3 DNA is TGTGCCAGTAGTATAATCTGGTTTGGCGGGGACGTATACAATGAGCAGTTCTTC. It yields the protein CASSIIWFGGDVYNEQFF.

The genes are TRBV4-2 and TRBJ2-2; possible D gene TRBD2, 5 bases. The germline V and J ends were trimmed by 2 bases and 0 bases, with 13 bases remaining between them. The CDR3 contains 17 residues. Germline CDR1 LGHNA, CDR2 YNFKEQ. This CDR3 is CASSQPLRGTNTGELFF. CDR3 coding DNA: TGTGCCAGCAGCCAACCCCTAAGAGGGACGAACACCGGGGAGCTGTTTTTT.

The J gene is TRBJ2-7, the V gene TRBV5-8; D perhaps matches TRBD1 (5 bases). The length of the CDR3 is 15 residues. V dropped 0 bases and J dropped 0 bases, with 10 bases sitting between them. Germline V gene lookup returns CDR1 SGHTS and CDR2 YDEGEE. CDR3 residues: CASSLETASSYEQYF. CDR3 in DNA: TGTGCCAGCAGCTTGGAGACAGCAAGCTCCTACGAGCAGTACTTC. Full variable domain (outside the CDR3, taken from reference TRBV5-8 and TRBJ2-7): EAGVTQSPTHLIKTRGQQATLRCSPISGHTSVYWYQQALGLGLQFLLWYDEGEERNRGNFPPRFSGRQFPNYSSELNVNALELEDSALYLCASSLETASSYEQYFGPGTRLTVT.

The chain carries TRBV5-6 and TRBJ2-2; 9 bases align to TRBD1. Losses at the gene ends were 5 bases for V and 6 bases for J; bases not matched to a gene: 20. Germline CDR1 and CDR2: SGHDT and YYEEEE. The CDR3 is 19 amino acids. CDR3 sequence: CASSPGFNLGQGISGELFF. In DNA form, the CDR3 reads TGTGCCAGCAGTCCTGGCTTTAACCTGGGACAGGGTATCTCCGGGGAGCTGTTTTTT.

The CDR3 loop reads CASSPNDRDSYGYTF. The CDR3 nucleotides are TGTGCCAGCAGCCCCAACGATCGAGACAGTTATGGCTACACCTTC. The rearrangement uses TRBV7-9 and TRBJ1-2; the D gene is possibly TRBD1 (5 bases). The CDR3 length is 15 residues. V was pared by 5 bases and J by 5 bases, with 18 bases between. From germline, CDR1 is SEHNR and CDR2 FQNEAQ (reference sequence). Full variable domain (missing parts from reference TRBV7-9 and TRBJ1-2): DTGVSQNPRHKITKRGQNVTFRCDPISEHNRLYWYRQTLGQGPEFLTYFQNEAQLEKSRLLSDRFSAERPKGSFSTLEIQRTEQGDSAMYLCASSPNDRDSYGYTFGSGTRLTVV.

The chain employs TRBV11-3 and TRBJ2-7; 8 bases match TRBD1. Germline assignment: CDR1 SGHNT and CDR2 YENEEA. V lost 5 bases, J lost 5 bases, and 5 bases stayed unmatched. The CDR3 is 13 amino acids. The CDR3 sequence is CASSRDRRDEQYF. The CDR3, as DNA: TGTGCCAGCAGCCGGGACAGGAGGGACGAGCAGTACTTC.

The chain couples TRBV10-3 to TRBJ1-2; D unresolved. Trimming removed 0 bases from V and 2 bases from J, with 10 bases in between. Germline V gives CDR1 ENHRY, CDR2 SYGVKD. The CDR3 has 15 residues. CDR3 in DNA: TGTGCCATCAGTGAGTCCCCTGGAGGGAACTATGGCTACACCTTC. It specifies CAISESPGGNYGYTF.

This clone has a single count. The chain recombines TRBV29-1 with TRBJ1-2; a possible D gene is TRBD1 (6 bases). Germline values: CDR1 SQVTM, CDR2 ANQGSEA. V was clipped by 0 bases and J by 8 bases, with 16 bases between them. This CDR3 has 14 amino acids. CDR3 amino acids: CSVEDPRQVQGYTF. CDR3 nucleotides: TGCAGCGTTGAAGACCCCCGACAGGTACAGGGCTACACCTTC. The full variable domain, in which reference TRBV29-1 and TRBJ1-2 provide the parts outside the CDR3, is SAVISQKPSRDICQRGTSLTIQCQVDSQVTMMFWYRQQPGQSLTLIATANQGSEATYESGFVIDKFPISRPNLTFSTLTVSNMSPEDSSIYLCSVEDPRQVQGYTFGSGTRLTVV.

J is TRBJ2-3 and V is TRBV5-6, with D perhaps given as TRBD1 or TRBD2 (6 bases each). The CDR3 spans 16 residues. Trimming took 0 bases from V and 4 from J, leaving 15 bases between them. Germline V lookup: CDR1 SGHDT, CDR2 YYEEEE. The CDR3 spells CASSLARWGASDTQYF. The CDR3 nucleotides are TGTGCCAGCAGCTTGGCTAGGTGGGGGGCCTCAGATACGCAGTATTTT.

This rearrangement joins TRBV7-2 to TRBJ1-1, with 12 bases identical to TRBD1. CDR1 SGHTA and CDR2 FQGNSA come from the germline V gene. V was clipped by 6 bases and J by 8 bases; unmatched bases: 7. This CDR3 has 14 amino acids. The CDR3 is CASRGTGGGFEAFF. The CDR3 DNA sequence: TGTGCCAGCAGGGGGACAGGGGGCGGTTTCGAAGCTTTCTTT.

The chain recombines TRBV6-5 with TRBJ1-2; 8 positions match TRBD1. CDR3 length: 15 residues. V was clipped by 2 bases and J by 3 bases; unmatched bases: 5. From germline, CDR1 is MNHEY and CDR2 SVGAGI. CDR3 sequence reads: CASSYSRGHDYGYTF. Written as DNA, the CDR3 is TGTGCCAGCAGTTACAGCAGGGGGCACGACTATGGCTACACCTTC.

V is TRBV5-1 and J is TRBJ1-1, with a possible D match to TRBD1 (5 bases). The CDR3 has 17 amino acids. From germline, CDR1 is SGHRS and CDR2 YFSETQ. Trimming stripped 4 bases from V and 2 bases from J, with 21 bases between. Written as DNA, the CDR3 is TGCGCCAGCAGCCGGAGGGGCCTGGGAGGGACCAACACTGAAGCTTTCTTT. Residues: CASSRRGLGGTNTEAFF.

The chain employs TRBV6-5 and TRBJ2-1; 7 bases fit TRBD1. The germline CDR1 and CDR2 sequences are MNHEY and SVGAGI. V was pared by 5 bases and J by 9 bases, with 4 bases of the junction left unmatched. The CDR3 sequence is 12 residues long. This chain's CDR3 is CASSRYRGEQFF. Written as DNA, the CDR3 is TGTGCCAGCAGTCGCTACAGGGGTGAGCAGTTCTTC.